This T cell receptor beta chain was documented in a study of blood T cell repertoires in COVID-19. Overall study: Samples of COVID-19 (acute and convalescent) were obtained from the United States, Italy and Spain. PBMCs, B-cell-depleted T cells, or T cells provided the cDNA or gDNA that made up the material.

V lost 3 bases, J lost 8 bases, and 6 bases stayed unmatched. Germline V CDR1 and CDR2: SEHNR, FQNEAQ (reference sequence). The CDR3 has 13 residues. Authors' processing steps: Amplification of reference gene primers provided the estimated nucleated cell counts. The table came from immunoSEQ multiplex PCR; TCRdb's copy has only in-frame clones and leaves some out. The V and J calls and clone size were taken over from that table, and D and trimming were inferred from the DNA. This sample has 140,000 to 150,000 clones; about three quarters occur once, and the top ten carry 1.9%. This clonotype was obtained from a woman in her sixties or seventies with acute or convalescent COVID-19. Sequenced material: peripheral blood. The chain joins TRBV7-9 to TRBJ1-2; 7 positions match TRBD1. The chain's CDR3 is CASSFRGARGYTF. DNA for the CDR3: TGTGCCAGCAGCTTCAGGGGGGCGCGAGGCTACACCTTC.